This TCR beta chain is drawn from a study of human T cells and chemical hapten exposure. Study information: DPC (0.01%) was patch tested on the upper back and read at 6 days.

This clonotype was observed a few times. Time point here: pre-sensitization, week 0. Treatment indicated: therapeutic diphenylcyclopropenone sensitization with weekly scalp DPC. The J segment lost 5 bases and the V segment lost 9 bases, leaving 9 bases of the junction unmatched. The germline V gene encodes CDR1 SNHLY and CDR2 FYNNEI. This CDR3 has 13 amino acids. TCRdb processed the RACE reads anew with MiXCR; each CDR3 protein has one entry. The repertoire holds around 42,000 distinct CDR3 sequences, 9.5% to 15% seen once, with 4.5% to 7% in the top ten. The clonotype originates from a woman aged 25 to 39 with alopecia areata. Some clones in this sample may be carry-over from other donors' samples. The specimen comprised whole blood, sampled in connection with sensitization to the hapten diphenylcyclopropenone (DPC). The chain uses TRBV2 and TRBJ1-2; 7 nucleotides line up with TRBD1. CDR3 region: CASGGQDWYGYTF. The CDR3 DNA sequence: TGTGCCAGTGGAGGACAGGATTGGTATGGCTACACCTTC.